This TCR beta chain was retrieved from a study of blood T cells in healthy people across ages. General study findings and limits: Naive CD4+ cells and diversity were both higher in long-lived donors than in aged donors. A strong correlation was found between TCR beta diversity and the percentage of naive T cells.

The authors ran a second PCR of about 6 to 11 cycles using a sample-barcoded 5' primer and a J-beta primer mix. Each TCR beta cDNA got a 12-nucleotide random molecular identifier. TCRdb independently ran MiXCR on the 5' RACE reads; one entry per CDR3 protein. The repertoire holds about 780,000 distinct CDR3 sequences, with approximately 59% as singletons. V was clipped by 4 bases and J by 4 bases, with 20 bases between them. The germline V gene encodes CDR1 SGHRS and CDR2 YFSETQ. CDR3 length: 16 residues. This clonotype was counted between two and nine times. The antigen is unknown. This clonotype was sampled from a man aged 25 to 45 in good health. The sample comprised blood. The chain recombines TRBV5-1 with TRBJ2-5; D remains ambiguous. Here the CDR3 reads CASSDESRPYGETQYF. CDR3 bases: TGCGCCAGCAGCGACGAATCCAGGCCATATGGAGAGACCCAGTACTTC.